The next 30 T cell receptor beta chains were all read from a single sample in a study of OX40 agonist ivuxolimab in advanced cancers. The repertoire was sequenced with immunoSEQ multiplex PCR; TCRdb's copy has only in-frame clones and lacks some. The sample lists about 55,000 clones, 88% occurring once. The material was CD4+ or CD8+ T cells sorted from blood, obtained in a trial of the OX40 agonist ivuxolimab. The receptors here all came from an adult with an advanced solid tumor such as melanoma, head and neck, liver or kidney cancer.

The gene calls are TRBV10-1 and TRBJ1-2, with D hard to call. Germline-derived CDR1 and CDR2 are WNHNN and SYGVQD (reference sequence). The CDR3 is made up of 13 amino acids. Trimming left V 0 bases short and J 4 bases short, with 6 bases between. The DNA of the CDR3 is TGCGCCAGCAGTGAGTCCGCAGGCTATGGCTACACCTTC. This encodes CASSESAGYGYTF.

This chain uses TRBV19 with TRBJ1-1; no reliable D call. Germline lookup yields CDR1 LNHDA and CDR2 SQIVND (reference sequence). V gave up 3 bases and J gave up 4 bases, with 15 bases separating them. The CDR3 totals 15 residues. The CDR3 here is CASSIWLRRATEAFF. The CDR3 nucleotides are TGTGCCAGTAGTATTTGGCTACGGCGGGCCACTGAAGCTTTCTTT. Together with reference TRBV19 and TRBJ1-1, the CDR3 gives the full variable domain: DGGITQSPKYLFRKEGQNVTLSCEQNLNHDAMYWYRQDPGQGLRLIYYSQIVNDFQKGDIAEGYSVSREKKESFPLTVTSAQKNPTAFYLCASSIWLRRATEAFFGQGTRLTVV.

This chain uses TRBV4-2 with TRBJ2-3; D is undetermined. Trimming shortened V by 0 bases and J by 5 bases, and 12 bases separated the two germline ends. CDR3 length equals 15 residues. Germline V gene lookup returns CDR1 LGHNA and CDR2 YNFKEQ. DNA of the CDR3: TGTGCCAGCAGCCAAGATTTTGGGTTAGGAGATACGCAGTATTTT. Its protein is CASSQDFGLGDTQYF.

Note on this clone: The same CDR3 also results from other DNA sequences found in this sample. The chain employs TRBV28 and TRBJ1-5; no reliable D call. Trimming cost V 3 bases and J 7 bases, with 4 bases left between them. CDR1 and CDR2 from the germline V gene are MDHEN and SYDVKM. The CDR3 sequence is 11 residues long. CDR3: CASSFRQPQHF. The CDR3 nucleotides read TGTGCCAGCAGTTTCCGGCAGCCCCAGCATTTT. Using reference TRBV28 and TRBJ1-5 for the parts outside the CDR3, the full variable domain is DVKVTQSSRYLVKRTGEKVFLECVQDMDHENMFWYRQDPGLGLRLIYFSYDVKMKEKGDIPEGYSVSREKKERFSLILESASTNQTSMYLCASSFRQPQHFGDGTRLSIL.

The chain employs TRBV28 and TRBJ2-5, with D perhaps TRBD2 (6 bases). Looked up from germline, CDR1 is MDHEN and CDR2 is SYDVKM. The CDR3 runs 12 residues. For the CDR3, the DNA is TGTGCTTCGACTAGTTTCGCGGAGACCCAGTACTTC. Translated, it gives CASTSFAETQYF.

The chain carries TRBV6-1 and TRBJ2-7; 9 bases fit TRBD1. Germline lookup yields CDR1 MNHNS and CDR2 SASEGT. The CDR3 is 13 residues long. The V segment lost 10 bases and the J segment 9 bases; nucleotides outside the gene matches: 13. The CDR3 region has the DNA TGTGCCATCGACCGGGACAGGGTATCTTCGCAGTACTTC. It translates to CAIDRDRVSSQYF.

The V gene is TRBV6-5, the J gene TRBJ1-4, with TRBD1 as a possible D gene (6 bases). V dropped 8 bases and J dropped 4 bases, with 8 bases sitting between them. The V gene's germline CDR1 is MNHEY and CDR2 SVGAGI. The CDR3 is 12 amino acids. CDR3 DNA: TGTGCCAGCCGGGACAATAATGAAAAACTGTTTTTT. The encoded protein is CASRDNNEKLFF.

This chain uses TRBV6-1 with TRBJ2-1; tentatively, D is TRBD1 (5 bases). The germline CDR1 and CDR2 sequences are MNHNS and SASEGT. The CDR3 sequence is 15 residues long. V was cut by 6 bases and J by 2 bases, with 14 bases left in between. CDR3 in DNA: TGTGCCAGCAGGAGCTGGGGCGGCCCCTACAATGAGCAGTTCTTC. Encoded protein: CASRSWGGPYNEQFF.

The V call is TRBV30, the J call TRBJ2-4; 12 bases match TRBD1. There are 16 residues in the CDR3. Germline V gives CDR1 GTSNPN, CDR2 SVGIG (reference sequence). Trimming took 3 bases from V and 3 from J; bases not matched to a gene: 6. CDR3 nucleotides: TGTGCCTGGAGAGGGACAGGGGGCCTAGGCAAAAACATTCAGTACTTC. Amino acids: CAWRGTGGLGKNIQYF.

V is TRBV27 and J is TRBJ2-7; TRBD2 aligns across 12 bases. Germline CDR1 MNHEY, CDR2 SMNVEV (reference sequence). Trimming cost V 0 bases and J 11 bases; bases outside gene matches: 8. CDR3 size: 15 residues. CDR3 loop: CASSLSRLAGGPEYF. CDR3 DNA sequence: TGTGCCAGCAGTTTATCGAGGCTAGCGGGAGGGCCTGAGTACTTC.

The chain uses TRBV10-3 and TRBJ2-7; possibly TRBD2 for D (6 bases). The V gene's germline CDR1 is ENHRY and CDR2 SYGVKD. Trimming stripped 6 bases from V and 2 bases from J, with 17 bases between. This CDR3 spans 15 amino acids. CDR3 sequence (DNA): TGTGCCATCAGGCCGGGACTTTCTTTCCCCTACGAGCAGTACTTC. This translates into CAIRPGLSFPYEQYF.

This sequence joins TRBV5-1 and TRBJ2-7, with D maybe TRBD2 (6 bases). Germline V gene lookup returns CDR1 SGHRS and CDR2 YFSETQ. The CDR3 consists of 14 residues. Trimming left V 0 bases short and J 3 bases short, with 10 bases between. The DNA for the CDR3 is TGCGCCAGCAGCTTGGTAGTGGGGGGCTACGAGCAGTACTTC. Protein: CASSLVVGGYEQYF.

With respect to this clone: Compared with germline, one end of the junction differs, possibly owing to a read error. The chain uses TRBV27 and TRBJ2-1, with a tentative D call TRBD2 (6 bases). CDR3 length equals 14 residues. Germline V CDR1 and CDR2: MNHEY, SMNVEV (reference sequence). The CDR3 sequence is CASSARLVVNGQFF. The CDR3 region has the DNA TGTGCCAGCAGCGCCCGACTAGTCGTGAATGGGCAGTTCTTC.

This chain uses TRBV28 with TRBJ2-3; D is possibly TRBD1 (5 bases). The CDR3 sequence is 14 residues long. Germline CDR1 reads MDHEN; CDR2 reads SYDVKM. V was clipped by 6 bases and J by 4 bases, with 14 bases between them. This CDR3 reads CASSPSGAPDTQYF. The CDR3 nucleotides read TGTGCCAGCAGCCCCAGTGGGGCCCCAGATACGCAGTATTTT.

This clone has more than one count but fewer than ten. The chain combines TRBV5-1 with TRBJ1-4, with 7 bases fitting TRBD1. This CDR3 is built from 15 residues. V lost 4 bases and J lost 3; bases outside the gene matches: 6. Per germline, CDR1 SGHRS and CDR2 YFSETQ. CDR3 coding DNA: TGCGCCAGCAGCCCACAGGGGATATCTAATGAAAAACTGTTTTTT. Its translation: CASSPQGISNEKLFF.

The chain carries TRBV19 and TRBJ1-2, with D unclear. This CDR3 has 13 residues. Germline CDR1 is LNHDA and CDR2 is SQIVND (reference sequence). Trimming took 3 bases from V and 3 from J, leaving 8 bases between them. The CDR3 here is CASSMTVDYGYTF. Written as DNA, the CDR3 is TGTGCCAGTAGTATGACGGTGGACTATGGCTACACCTTC. Filled out from reference TRBV19 and TRBJ1-2, the complete variable domain reads DGGITQSPKYLFRKEGQNVTLSCEQNLNHDAMYWYRQDPGQGLRLIYYSQIVNDFQKGDIAEGYSVSREKKESFPLTVTSAQKNPTAFYLCASSMTVDYGYTFGSGTRLTVV.

The rearrangement joins TRBV6-1 to TRBJ2-7, with D tentatively TRBD2 (7 bases). V shed 5 bases and J shed 4 bases, with 15 bases lying between them. Germline assignment: CDR1 MNHNS and CDR2 SASEGT. The CDR3 contains 14 residues. CDR3 loop: CASSTLGGGYEQYF. The CDR3 DNA reads TGTGCCAGCAGTACTCTGGGAGGGGGATACGAGCAGTACTTC.

This chain links TRBV7-9 with TRBJ2-3, with unresolved D. Germline V gene data show CDR1 as SEHNR and CDR2 as FQNEAQ (reference sequence). V lost 5 bases, J lost 4 bases, and 10 bases lay in between. The length of the CDR3 is 13 residues. For the CDR3, the DNA is TGTGCCAGCAGCCTGGAACCGGCAGATACGCAGTATTTT. The encoded protein is CASSLEPADTQYF.

The chain combines TRBV7-6 with TRBJ1-1; D gene uncertain. Trimming pared 1 base from V and 0 bases from J, leaving 9 bases between. Per germline, CDR1 SGHVS and CDR2 FNYEAQ. The CDR3 has 15 residues. The CDR3 sequence is CASSLGDTMNTEAFF. CDR3 nucleotide sequence: TGTGCCAGCAGCTTAGGGGATACGATGAACACTGAAGCTTTCTTT. Variable domain in full (rest from reference TRBV7-6 and TRBJ1-1): GAGVSQSPRYKVTKRGQDVALRCDPISGHVSLYWYRQALGQGPEFLTYFNYEAQQDKSGLPNDRFSAERPEGSISTLTIQRTEQRDSAMYRCASSLGDTMNTEAFFGQGTRLTVV.

The gene calls are TRBV2 and TRBJ2-7; D uncertain. This CDR3 has 11 amino acids. Germline assignment: CDR1 SNHLY and CDR2 FYNNEI. Trimming shortened V by 8 bases and J by 5 bases, and 10 bases separated the two germline ends. In DNA form, the CDR3 reads TGTGCCAGCGCAATCTTGAACGAGCAGTACTTC. Protein product: CASAILNEQYF. The full variable domain, rest sourced from reference TRBV2 and TRBJ2-7, is EPEVTQTPSHQVTQMGQEVILRCVPISNHLYFYWYRQILGQKVEFLVSFYNNEISEKSEIFDDQFSVERPDGSNFTLKIRSTKLEDSAMYFCASAILNEQYFGPGTRLTVT.

The CDR3 DNA is TGTGCCAGCAGCCTTACAGGGGCCTCCTACAATGAGCAGTTCTTC. It yields the protein CASSLTGASYNEQFF. The chain recombines TRBV27 with TRBJ2-1; 7 bases align to TRBD1. Unmatched junction bases numbered 5, after V lost 6 bases and J lost 0 bases. The CDR3 loop spans 15 amino acids. The V gene's germline CDR1 is MNHEY and CDR2 SMNVEV (reference sequence).

A note on this clone: One junction end does not reproduce the germline sequence, and a read error may be involved. V gene TRBV7-2 combines with J gene TRBJ2-5; 12 bases align to TRBD2. This CDR3 has 15 residues. Germline CDR1 is SGHTA and CDR2 is FQGNSA. For the CDR3, the DNA is TGTGCCAGCAGCCTAGCGGGAGGGCCATTCGAGACCCAGTACTTC. It yields the protein CASSLAGGPFETQYF. The full variable domain, completed using reference TRBV7-2 and TRBJ2-5, is GAGVSQSPSNKVTEKGKDVELRCDPISGHTALYWYRQSLGQGLEFLIYFQGNSAPDKSGLPSDRFSAERTGGSVSTLTIQRTQQEDSAVYLCASSLAGGPFETQYFGPGTRLLVL.

J is TRBJ2-5 and V is TRBV30; tentatively, D is TRBD1 (7 bases). Germline V gene data show CDR1 as GTSNPN and CDR2 as SVGIG (reference sequence). This CDR3 is 14 amino acids long. V dropped 5 bases and J dropped 3 bases, with 16 bases sitting between them. CDR3 in amino acids: CAWGRQGGEETQYF. In DNA form, the CDR3 reads TGTGCCTGGGGTAGACAGGGAGGTGAAGAGACCCAGTACTTC.

Details on this clone: At one end, the junction sequence differs from germline, possibly due to a read error. V gene TRBV19 combines with J gene TRBJ1-1, with D possibly TRBD1 on 5 matching bases. Germline CDR1 LNHDA, CDR2 SQIVND (reference sequence). The CDR3 is 15 amino acids. DNA for the CDR3: TGTGCCAGTAGTTTTTCAGGGAGGTCGAACAATGAAGCTTTCTTT. As protein: CASSFSGRSNNEAFF.

CDR3 in DNA: TGTGCCAGCAGCGTAGTCTACAATGAGCAGTTCTTC. Translating it yields CASSVVYNEQFF. The chain has TRBV11-2 and TRBJ2-1; D ambiguous. Deletions cut 5 bases from V and 3 bases from J, with 5 bases between. The V gene's germline CDR1 is SGHAT and CDR2 FQNNGV. The CDR3 totals 12 residues.

V and J are TRBV9 and TRBJ2-1; 16 bases align to TRBD2. Germline assignment: CDR1 SGDLS and CDR2 YYNGEE. V lost 0 bases, J lost 4 bases, and 10 bases stayed unmatched. The CDR3 extends over 20 amino acids. The CDR3 sequence is CASSVGWGGLAGGKYNEQFF. The CDR3 DNA is TGTGCCAGCAGCGTAGGATGGGGGGGACTAGCGGGAGGGAAATACAATGAGCAGTTCTTC.

The chain employs TRBV5-6 and TRBJ2-5, with D possibly matching TRBD1 (5 bases). The closer fit of TRBJ2-7 to the DNA end suggests the J call may be wrong. CDR3 length equals 16 residues. Per germline, CDR1 SGHDT and CDR2 YYEEEE. The CDR3 DNA reads as TGTGCCAGCAGCTCGCAGGGCGCCCTATCCCCCTACGAGCAGTACTTC. This codes for CASSSQGALSPYEQYF.

The chain joins TRBV9 to TRBJ2-1; 9 bases line up with TRBD2. V trimming: 0 bases; J trimming: 7 bases; junction bases outside the gene matches: 14. CDR3 length: 18 amino acids. The germline CDR1 and CDR2 sequences are SGDLS and YYNGEE. The chain's CDR3 is CASSVATATSGFGNEQFF. The CDR3 bases are TGTGCCAGCAGCGTAGCTACAGCGACTAGCGGTTTTGGGAATGAGCAGTTCTTC.

The chain joins TRBV5-6 to TRBJ2-6; 8 bases are shared with TRBD1. The junction had 11 bases not matched to a gene; V was cut back by 3 bases and J by 0 bases. This CDR3 is built from 19 residues. Germline CDR1 is SGHDT and CDR2 is YYEEEE. CDR3 protein: CASSSFGGTGYSGANVLTF. DNA of the CDR3: TGTGCCAGCAGCTCCTTTGGAGGGACAGGCTACTCTGGGGCCAACGTCCTGACTTTC.

The chain links TRBV28 to TRBJ2-2, with D uncertain. This CDR3 is 15 amino acids long. With 2 bases removed from V and 6 bases from J, the gap between germline ends came to 13 bases. Germline V gene lookup returns CDR1 MDHEN and CDR2 SYDVKM. CDR3 protein: CASSLGLFNAGELFF. For the CDR3, the DNA is TGTGCCAGCAGTTTAGGCCTATTTAACGCCGGGGAGCTGTTTTTT.